This T cell receptor beta chain is drawn from a study of cytomegalovirus exposure and HLA in healthy donors. Study observations and caveats: Most TCR sequences were uncommon, yet certain public TCRs appeared in many donors.

The assay was immunoSEQ multiplex PCR, and TCRdb's table has in-frame clones only and misses some. This sample has 250,000 to 300,000 clones, with 90% found just once. A note on this clone: No antigen is known for it.

V lost 3 bases, J lost 2 bases, and 11 bases lay in between. The CDR3 length is 15 residues. In germline, CDR1 is SGDLS, CDR2 YYNGEE. Among the 110 or so subjects of the validation cohort, separate from the roughly 670-subject first cohort, were the donors. The chain uses TRBV9 and TRBJ2-2; D remains unclear. This receptor was identified in a woman aged 18-30 years in good health and CMV-seronegative. Material: PBMCs. CDR3 bases: TGTGCCAGCAGCGACAGTGATCAAAACACCGGGGAGCTGTTTTTT. Its translation: CASSDSDQNTGELFF.